Presented here are 17 T cell receptor beta chains from one specimen sequenced in a study of PD-L1 blockade in urothelial cancer. TCRdb keeps only in-frame clones here, not all; method: immunoSEQ multiplex PCR. The table lists roughly 84,000 clones, roughly 80% of them singletons. Sequenced material: PBMCs, taken around atezolizumab (anti-PD-L1) treatment. The receptors derive from an older man with urothelial cancer.

This chain links TRBV11-2 with TRBJ1-1; D not certain. The V and J ends lost 0 bases and 3 bases respectively, with 5 bases between them. Germline lookup yields CDR1 SGHAT and CDR2 FQNNGV. This CDR3 contains 13 residues. CDR3 region: CASSLELYTEAFF. The CDR3 coding sequence is TGTGCCAGCAGCTTAGAATTATACACTGAAGCTTTCTTT.

The count of this clone is one. This sequence joins TRBV6-5 and TRBJ1-1, with 10 bases matching TRBD1. V was pared by 6 bases and J by 11 bases, with 12 bases of the junction left unmatched. This CDR3 is built from 14 residues. CDR1 MNHEY and CDR2 SVGAGI come from the germline V gene. As DNA, the CDR3 is TGTGCCAGCAGACCACCCGACAGGGGGCGGTGGGCTTTCTTT. It specifies CASRPPDRGRWAFF.

The chain couples TRBV29-1 to TRBJ1-1; TRBD1 might be the D (6 bases). The CDR3 runs to 14 residues. Germline values: CDR1 SQVTM, CDR2 ANQGSEA. V lost 7 bases and J lost 3, with 18 bases in between. CDR3: CSADPQGTDTEAFF. CDR3 nucleotide sequence: TGCAGCGCCGATCCACAGGGAACTGACACTGAAGCTTTCTTT.

For the CDR3, the DNA is TGTGCCAGCAGCGTTATGACAGGGGGGCACAATGAGCAGTTCTTC. Translated, it gives CASSVMTGGHNEQFF. The J gene is TRBJ2-1, the V gene TRBV9; 9 nucleotides agree with TRBD1. The CDR3 consists of 15 residues. Germline CDR1 reads SGDLS; CDR2 reads YYNGEE. Trimming at V came to 2 bases and at J to 5 bases, leaving 5 bases not matched to a gene.

This chain links TRBV5-4 with TRBJ2-1, with TRBD2 matching 14 bases. CDR1 and CDR2 from the germline V gene are SGHNT and YYREEE (reference sequence). Trimming cost V 3 bases and J 8 bases; bases outside gene matches: 10. The CDR3 is 17 residues long. The CDR3 DNA reads TGTGCCAGCAGCTCGTCCGGGACTAGCGGGAGTAACTATGAGCAGTTCTTC. Amino acids: CASSSSGTSGSNYEQFF.

This clone was detected only once. The chain joins TRBV19 to TRBJ2-5, with 7 bases identical to TRBD1. From germline, CDR1 is LNHDA and CDR2 SQIVND (reference sequence). The CDR3 contains 14 residues. V lost 5 bases, J lost 5 bases, and 8 bases stayed unmatched. The CDR3 here is CASSPQGRGETQYF. The CDR3 nucleotides are TGTGCCAGTAGTCCACAGGGGCGAGGGGAGACCCAGTACTTC. The full variable domain, completed using reference TRBV19 and TRBJ2-5, is DGGITQSPKYLFRKEGQNVTLSCEQNLNHDAMYWYRQDPGQGLRLIYYSQIVNDFQKGDIAEGYSVSREKKESFPLTVTSAQKNPTAFYLCASSPQGRGETQYFGPGTRLLVL.

V and J are TRBV7-2 and TRBJ2-1, with D tentatively TRBD2 (6 bases). Germline CDR1 is SGHTA and CDR2 is FQGNSA. The CDR3 loop spans 16 amino acids. With 5 bases removed from V and 1 base from J, the gap between germline ends came to 15 bases. CDR3 sequence (DNA): TGTGCCAGCAGCCGAAGGGCGGGAAATTCCTACAATGAGCAGTTCTTC. This sequence encodes CASSRRAGNSYNEQFF.

This clone was found a few times. V gene TRBV7-2 combines with J gene TRBJ1-1, with TRBD1 matching 11 bases. Germline-derived CDR1 and CDR2 are SGHTA and FQGNSA. CDR3 length: 15 amino acids. Unmatched junction bases numbered 6, after V lost 5 bases and J lost 4 bases. This CDR3 reads CASSRTGTGGTEAFF. The CDR3 DNA follows: TGTGCCAGCAGCAGGACTGGGACAGGGGGCACTGAAGCTTTCTTT.

The CDR3 nucleotides are TGTGCCAGCACCGGGGGGTCCTTATACAATGAGCAGTTCTTC. As protein: CASTGGSLYNEQFF. The J gene is TRBJ2-1, the V gene TRBV2, with 7 bases matching TRBD2. CDR1 and CDR2 (germline): SNHLY, FYNNEI. V lost 7 bases and J lost 4; bases outside the gene matches: 7. This CDR3 contains 14 residues.

The chain carries TRBV5-1 and TRBJ2-2, with D maybe TRBD1 (5 bases). This CDR3 is built from 13 residues. The V gene's germline CDR1 is SGHRS and CDR2 YFSETQ. The ends were cut back, 2 bases at V and 6 bases at J, with 8 bases in the middle. CDR3 sequence reads: CASSLGVAGELFF. CDR3 nucleotides: TGCGCCAGCAGCTTAGGGGTGGCCGGGGAGCTGTTTTTT.

This clone was observed a few times. The gene calls are TRBV6-4 and TRBJ2-7; 9 positions match TRBD1. The CDR3 is 15 amino acids. Trimming cost V 8 bases and J 7 bases; bases outside gene matches: 15. The germline V gene encodes CDR1 MRHNA and CDR2 SNTAGT. In DNA form, the CDR3 reads TGTGCCAGCCCCCGAGGGGTGACAGGGGGGAGGGAGCAGTACTTC. Translating it yields CASPRGVTGGREQYF.

The chain has TRBV11-2 and TRBJ2-1, with 9 bases fitting TRBD2. The CDR3 contains 17 residues. J gave up 4 bases and V 2 bases, and 9 bases lay outside the gene matches. Looked up from germline, CDR1 is SGHAT and CDR2 is FQNNGV. CDR3 loop: CASSLRGAGGRYNEQFF. CDR3 nucleotides: TGTGCCAGCAGCTTAAGGGGGGCGGGAGGGCGATACAATGAGCAGTTCTTC.

V gene TRBV6-1 combines with J gene TRBJ1-5, with 9 positions matching TRBD1. Germline CDR1 is MNHNS and CDR2 is SASEGT. The CDR3 has 14 residues. V gave up 1 base and J gave up 8 bases; unmatched junction bases: 3. CDR3 sequence reads: CASSEGTGDEPQHF. The CDR3 nucleotides are TGTGCCAGCAGTGAAGGGACAGGGGATGAGCCCCAGCATTTT.

As for this clone: A read error may account for a junction end that differs from germline. The chain couples TRBV5-1 to TRBJ2-5; D is undetermined. Germline CDR1 is SGHRS and CDR2 is YFSETQ. The CDR3 is 13 residues long. CDR3 coding DNA: TGCGCCAGCAGCTTGGCAGGTCAAGGGACCCAGTACTTC. Residues: CASSLAGQGTQYF. Using reference TRBV5-1 and TRBJ2-5 for the parts outside the CDR3, the full variable domain is KAGVTQTPRYLIKTRGQQVTLSCSPISGHRSVSWYQQTPGQGLQFLFEYFSETQRNKGNFPGRFSGRQFSNSRSEMNVSTLELGDSALYLCASSLAGQGTQYFGPGTRLLVL.

V usage is TRBV5-1 and J usage is TRBJ1-1; 7 nucleotides match TRBD1. Per the germline V gene, CDR1 is SGHRS and CDR2 is YFSETQ. The CDR3 consists of 12 residues. V lost 0 bases and J lost 9; bases outside the gene matches: 2. DNA of the CDR3: TGCGCCAGCAGCTTGGACAGGGGAAAAGCTTTCTTT. Its translation: CASSLDRGKAFF.

The V gene is TRBV6-8, the J gene TRBJ2-1; unclear D gene. Between the trimmed V and J ends, which lost 7 bases and 7 bases, there was a span of 17 bases. Germline values: CDR1 MNHGY, CDR2 SAAAGT. The CDR3 is 14 amino acids. The chain's CDR3 is CASMVRIFVNEQFF. CDR3 DNA: TGTGCCAGCATGGTGAGGATCTTTGTAAATGAGCAGTTCTTC.

This sequence joins TRBV9 and TRBJ1-2; TRBD1 matches 7 bases. J lost 2 bases, V lost 6 bases, and 7 bases had no gene match. The CDR3 is 14 residues long. Germline CDR1 reads SGDLS; CDR2 reads YYNGEE. The CDR3 coding sequence is TGTGCCAGCAACCCGAACAGGGGCAACTATGGCTACACCTTC. Protein sequence: CASNPNRGNYGYTF.